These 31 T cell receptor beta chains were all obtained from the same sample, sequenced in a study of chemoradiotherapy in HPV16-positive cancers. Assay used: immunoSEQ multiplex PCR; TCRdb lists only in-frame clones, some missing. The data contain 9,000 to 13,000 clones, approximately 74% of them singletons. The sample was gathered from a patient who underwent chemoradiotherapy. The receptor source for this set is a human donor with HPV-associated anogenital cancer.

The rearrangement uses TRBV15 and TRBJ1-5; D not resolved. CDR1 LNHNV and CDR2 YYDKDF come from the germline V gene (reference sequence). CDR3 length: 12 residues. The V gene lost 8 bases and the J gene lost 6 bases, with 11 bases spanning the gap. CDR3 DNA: TGTGCCACCCGCTCAGTAGGTCAGCCCCAGCATTTT. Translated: CATRSVGQPQHF. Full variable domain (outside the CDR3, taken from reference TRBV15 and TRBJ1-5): DAMVIQNPRYQVTQFGKPVTLSCSQTLNHNVMYWYQQKSSQAPKLLFHYYDKDFNNEADTPDNFQSRRPNTSFCFLDIRSPGLGDTAMYLCATRSVGQPQHFGDGTRLSIL.

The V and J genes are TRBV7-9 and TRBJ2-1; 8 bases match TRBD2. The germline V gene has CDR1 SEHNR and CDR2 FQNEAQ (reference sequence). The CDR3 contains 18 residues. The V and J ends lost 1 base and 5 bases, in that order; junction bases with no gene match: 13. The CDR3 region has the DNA TGTGCCAGCAGCTTAGGGGGCTACCGAGCTAGCGGGCACAATGAGCAGTTCTTC. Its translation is CASSLGGYRASGHNEQFF.

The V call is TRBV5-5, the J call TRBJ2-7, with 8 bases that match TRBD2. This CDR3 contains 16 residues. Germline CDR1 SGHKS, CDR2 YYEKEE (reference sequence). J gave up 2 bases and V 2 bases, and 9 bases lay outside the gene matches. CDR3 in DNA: TGTGCCAGCAGCTTTGAGGCTAGCGGGTCTACCTACGAGCAGTACTTC. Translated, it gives CASSFEASGSTYEQYF.

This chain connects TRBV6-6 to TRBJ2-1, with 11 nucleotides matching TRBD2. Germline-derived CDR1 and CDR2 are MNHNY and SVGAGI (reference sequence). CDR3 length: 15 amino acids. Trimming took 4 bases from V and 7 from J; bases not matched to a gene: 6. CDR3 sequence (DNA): TGTGCCAGCAGTTTGGGACTAGCGGAGGGGAATGAGCAGTTCTTC. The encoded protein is CASSLGLAEGNEQFF.

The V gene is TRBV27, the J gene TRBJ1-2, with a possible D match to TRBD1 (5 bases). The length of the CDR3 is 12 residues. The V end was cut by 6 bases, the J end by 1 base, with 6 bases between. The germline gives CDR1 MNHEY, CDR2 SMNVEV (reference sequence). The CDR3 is CASRQVNYGYTF. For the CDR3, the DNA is TGTGCCAGCAGACAGGTTAACTATGGCTACACCTTC.

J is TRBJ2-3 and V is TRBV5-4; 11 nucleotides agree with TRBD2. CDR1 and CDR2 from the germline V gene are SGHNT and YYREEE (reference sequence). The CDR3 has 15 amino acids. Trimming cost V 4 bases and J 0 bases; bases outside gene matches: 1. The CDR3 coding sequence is TGTGCCAGCAGCCGGACTAGCGGGAGCACAGATACGCAGTATTTT. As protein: CASSRTSGSTDTQYF.

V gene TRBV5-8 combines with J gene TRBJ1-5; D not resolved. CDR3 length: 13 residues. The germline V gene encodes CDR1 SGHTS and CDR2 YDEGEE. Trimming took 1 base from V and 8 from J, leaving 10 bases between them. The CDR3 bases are TGTGCCAGCAGCTTGAGTGAGGGAAAGCCCCAGCATTTT. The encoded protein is CASSLSEGKPQHF. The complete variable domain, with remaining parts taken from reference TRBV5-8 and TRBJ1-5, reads EAGVTQSPTHLIKTRGQQATLRCSPISGHTSVYWYQQALGLGLQFLLWYDEGEERNRGNFPPRFSGRQFPNYSSELNVNALELEDSALYLCASSLSEGKPQHFGDGTRLSIL.

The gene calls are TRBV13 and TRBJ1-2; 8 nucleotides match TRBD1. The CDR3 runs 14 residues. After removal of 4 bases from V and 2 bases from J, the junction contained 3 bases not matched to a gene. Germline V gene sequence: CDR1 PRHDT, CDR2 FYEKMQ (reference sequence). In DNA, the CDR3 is TGTGCCAGCAGCTCCGGGACAGGAAACTATGGCTACACCTTC. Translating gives CASSSGTGNYGYTF. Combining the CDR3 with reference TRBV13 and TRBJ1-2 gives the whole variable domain AAGVIQSPRHLIKEKRETATLKCYPIPRHDTVYWYQQGPGQDPQFLISFYEKMQSDKGSIPDRFSAQQFSDYHSELNMSSLELGDSALYFCASSSGTGNYGYTFGSGTRLTVV.

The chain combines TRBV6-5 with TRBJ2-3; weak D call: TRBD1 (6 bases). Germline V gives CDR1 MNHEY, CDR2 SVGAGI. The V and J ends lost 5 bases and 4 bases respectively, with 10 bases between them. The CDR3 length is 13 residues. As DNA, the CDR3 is TGTGCCAGCAGTCCCCCAGGGGCAGATACGCAGTATTTT. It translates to CASSPPGADTQYF.

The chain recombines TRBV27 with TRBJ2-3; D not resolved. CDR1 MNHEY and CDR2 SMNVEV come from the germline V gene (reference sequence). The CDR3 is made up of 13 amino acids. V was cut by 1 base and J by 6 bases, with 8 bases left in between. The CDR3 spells CASSLFARDTQYF. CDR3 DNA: TGTGCCAGCAGTTTATTTGCACGGGATACGCAGTATTTT.

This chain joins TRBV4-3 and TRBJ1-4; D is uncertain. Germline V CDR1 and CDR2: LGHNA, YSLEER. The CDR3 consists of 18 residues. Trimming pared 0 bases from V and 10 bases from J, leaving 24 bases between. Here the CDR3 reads CASSQDFNWERVVGKLFF. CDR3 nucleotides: TGCGCCAGCAGCCAAGATTTCAACTGGGAGAGAGTCGTCGGAAAACTGTTTTTT.

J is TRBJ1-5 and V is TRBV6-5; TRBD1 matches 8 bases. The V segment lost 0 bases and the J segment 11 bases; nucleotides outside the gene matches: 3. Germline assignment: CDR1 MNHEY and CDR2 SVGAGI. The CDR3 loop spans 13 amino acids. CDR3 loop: CASSYSSTGAQHF. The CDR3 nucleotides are TGTGCCAGCAGTTACTCGTCGACAGGGGCCCAGCATTTT.

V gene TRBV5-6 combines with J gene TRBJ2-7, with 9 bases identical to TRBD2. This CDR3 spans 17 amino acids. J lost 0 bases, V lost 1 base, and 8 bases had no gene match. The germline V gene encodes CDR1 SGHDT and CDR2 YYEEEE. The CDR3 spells CASSLLAGPSHSYEQYF. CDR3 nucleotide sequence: TGTGCCAGCAGCTTGCTAGCGGGACCATCCCACTCCTACGAGCAGTACTTC.

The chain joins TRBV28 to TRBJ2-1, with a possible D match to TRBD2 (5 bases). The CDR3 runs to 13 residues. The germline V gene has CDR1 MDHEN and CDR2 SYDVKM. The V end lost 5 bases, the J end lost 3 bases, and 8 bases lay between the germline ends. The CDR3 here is CASSITSYNEQFF. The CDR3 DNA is TGTGCCAGCAGTATAACTAGCTACAATGAGCAGTTCTTC.

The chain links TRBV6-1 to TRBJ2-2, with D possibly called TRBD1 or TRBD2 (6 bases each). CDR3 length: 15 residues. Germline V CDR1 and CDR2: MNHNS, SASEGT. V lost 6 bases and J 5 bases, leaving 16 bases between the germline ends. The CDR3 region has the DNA TGTGCCAGCAGGGGCCGGGGGCTGGGAACCGGGGAGCTGTTTTTT. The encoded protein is CASRGRGLGTGELFF.

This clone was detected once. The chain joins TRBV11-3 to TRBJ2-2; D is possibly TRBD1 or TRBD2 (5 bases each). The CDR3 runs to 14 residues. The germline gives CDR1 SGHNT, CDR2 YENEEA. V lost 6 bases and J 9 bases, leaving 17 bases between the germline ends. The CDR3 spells CASSRRDGERELFF. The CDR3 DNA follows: TGTGCCAGCAGTCGCCGGGACGGCGAACGGGAGCTGTTTTTT.

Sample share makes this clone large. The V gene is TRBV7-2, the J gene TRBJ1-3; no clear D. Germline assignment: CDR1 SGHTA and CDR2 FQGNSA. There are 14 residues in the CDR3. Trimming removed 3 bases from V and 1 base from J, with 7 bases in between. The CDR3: CASSFDGSGNTIYF. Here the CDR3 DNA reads TGTGCCAGCAGCTTTGACGGTTCTGGAAACACCATATATTTT.

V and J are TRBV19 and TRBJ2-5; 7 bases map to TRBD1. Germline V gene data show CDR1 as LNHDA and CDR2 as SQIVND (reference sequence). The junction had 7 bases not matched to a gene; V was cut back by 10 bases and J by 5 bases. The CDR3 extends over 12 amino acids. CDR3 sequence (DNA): TGTGCCACCTCAGGGGGTCGGGAGACCCAGTACTTC. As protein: CATSGGRETQYF.

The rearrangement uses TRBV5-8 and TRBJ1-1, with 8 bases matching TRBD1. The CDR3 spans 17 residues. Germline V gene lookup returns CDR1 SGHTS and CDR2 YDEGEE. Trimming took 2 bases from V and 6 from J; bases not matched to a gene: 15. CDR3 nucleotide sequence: TGTGCCAGCAGCTTCTGGACAGGGCGCCTGGTCAACGCTGAAGCTTTCTTT. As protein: CASSFWTGRLVNAEAFF. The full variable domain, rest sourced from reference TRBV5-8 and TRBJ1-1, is EAGVTQSPTHLIKTRGQQATLRCSPISGHTSVYWYQQALGLGLQFLLWYDEGEERNRGNFPPRFSGRQFPNYSSELNVNALELEDSALYLCASSFWTGRLVNAEAFFGQGTRLTVV.

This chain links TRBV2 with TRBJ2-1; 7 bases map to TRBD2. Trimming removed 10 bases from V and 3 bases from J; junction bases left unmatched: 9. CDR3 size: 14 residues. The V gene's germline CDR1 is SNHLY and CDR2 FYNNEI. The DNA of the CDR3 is TGTGCCACCCAGCGGGAATGGGGCTACAATGAGCAGTTCTTC. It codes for CATQREWGYNEQFF.

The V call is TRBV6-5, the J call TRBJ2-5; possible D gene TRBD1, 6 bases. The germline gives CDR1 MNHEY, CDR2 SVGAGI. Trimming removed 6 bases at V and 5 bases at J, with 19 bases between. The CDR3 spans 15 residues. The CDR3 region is CASSLDRTKRETQYF. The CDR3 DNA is TGTGCCAGCAGCCTCGACAGGACCAAGCGGGAGACCCAGTACTTC.

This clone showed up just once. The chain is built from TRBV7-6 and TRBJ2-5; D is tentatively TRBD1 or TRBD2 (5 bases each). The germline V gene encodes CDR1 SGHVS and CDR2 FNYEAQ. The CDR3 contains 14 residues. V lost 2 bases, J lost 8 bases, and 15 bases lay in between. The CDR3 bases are TGTGCCAGCAGCTTAACCACGATCGGGGCTACCCAGTACTTC. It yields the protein CASSLTTIGATQYF.

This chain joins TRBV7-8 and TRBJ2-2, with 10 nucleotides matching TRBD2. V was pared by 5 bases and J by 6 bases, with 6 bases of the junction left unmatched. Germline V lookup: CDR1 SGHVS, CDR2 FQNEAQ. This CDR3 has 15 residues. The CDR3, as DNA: TGTGCCAGCAGCCCAGGGACTAGCGTGTCCGGGGAGCTGTTTTTT. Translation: CASSPGTSVSGELFF.

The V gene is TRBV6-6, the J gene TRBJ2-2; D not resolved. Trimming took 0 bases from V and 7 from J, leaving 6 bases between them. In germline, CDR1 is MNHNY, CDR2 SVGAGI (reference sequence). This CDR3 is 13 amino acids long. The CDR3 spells CASSYSEIGELFF. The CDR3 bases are TGTGCCAGCAGTTACTCAGAGATCGGGGAGCTGTTTTTT.

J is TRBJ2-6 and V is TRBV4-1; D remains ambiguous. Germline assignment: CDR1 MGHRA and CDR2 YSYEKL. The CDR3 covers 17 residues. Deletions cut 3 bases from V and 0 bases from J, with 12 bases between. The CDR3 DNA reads TGCGCCAGCAGCCAGGTCAGTGCTTTCTCTGGGGCCAACGTCCTGACTTTC. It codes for CASSQVSAFSGANVLTF.

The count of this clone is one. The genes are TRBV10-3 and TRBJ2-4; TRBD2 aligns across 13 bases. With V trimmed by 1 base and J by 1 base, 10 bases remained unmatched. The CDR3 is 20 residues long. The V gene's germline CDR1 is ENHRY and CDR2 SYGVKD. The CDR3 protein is CAISEFPGLAGTGAKNIQYF. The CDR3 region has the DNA TGTGCCATCAGTGAGTTTCCGGGACTAGCGGGGACCGGGGCCAAAAACATTCAGTACTTC.

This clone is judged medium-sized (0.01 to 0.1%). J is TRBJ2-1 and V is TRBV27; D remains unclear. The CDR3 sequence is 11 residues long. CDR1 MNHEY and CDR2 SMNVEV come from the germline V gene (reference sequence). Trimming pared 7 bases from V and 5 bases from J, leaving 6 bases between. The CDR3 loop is CASISNNEQFF. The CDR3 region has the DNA TGTGCCAGCATCAGTAACAATGAGCAGTTCTTC.

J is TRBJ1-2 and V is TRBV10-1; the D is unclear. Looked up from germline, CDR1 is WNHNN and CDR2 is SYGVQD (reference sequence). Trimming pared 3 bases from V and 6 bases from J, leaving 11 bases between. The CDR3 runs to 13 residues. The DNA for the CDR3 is TGCGCCAGCAGTGAATATGGATCCCATGGCTACACCTTC. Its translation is CASSEYGSHGYTF.

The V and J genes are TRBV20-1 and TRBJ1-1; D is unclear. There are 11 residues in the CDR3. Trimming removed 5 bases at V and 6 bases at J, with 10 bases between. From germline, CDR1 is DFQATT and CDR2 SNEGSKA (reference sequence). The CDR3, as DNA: TGCAGTGCTCTTGACGTCCCTGAAGCTTTCTTT. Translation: CSALDVPEAFF.

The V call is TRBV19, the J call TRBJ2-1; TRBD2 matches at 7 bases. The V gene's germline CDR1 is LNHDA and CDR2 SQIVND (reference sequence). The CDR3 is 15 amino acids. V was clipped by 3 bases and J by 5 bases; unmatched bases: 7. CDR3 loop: CASSISSGANNEQFF. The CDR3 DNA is TGTGCCAGTAGTATCTCGAGCGGGGCGAACAATGAGCAGTTCTTC.

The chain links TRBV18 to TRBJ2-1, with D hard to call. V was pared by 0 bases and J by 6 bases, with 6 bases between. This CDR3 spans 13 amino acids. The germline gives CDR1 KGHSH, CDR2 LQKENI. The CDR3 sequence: CASSPPSSNEQFF. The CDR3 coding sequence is TGTGCCAGCTCACCACCGTCATCCAATGAGCAGTTCTTC.